These 23 T cell receptor beta chains were sequenced from one sample in a study of cytotoxic CD8 clonotypes in ibrutinib-treated CLL. Data came from immunoSEQ multiplex PCR; TCRdb stores just in-frame clones and leaves some out. The sample lists about 15,000 clones; about 81% were seen once. Sequenced material: PBMCs, taken before ibrutinib treatment. Every receptor here comes from a human donor with chronic lymphocytic leukemia.

The chain links TRBV28 to TRBJ2-7; D remains ambiguous. CDR1 is MDHEN, CDR2 SYDVKM, per germline. Trimming took off 6 bases at V and 6 bases at J, with 9 bases between the two ends. The CDR3 totals 11 residues. CDR3: CASSQSREQYF. DNA of the CDR3: TGTGCCAGCAGCCAGTCTCGCGAGCAGTACTTC. Supplemented by reference TRBV28 and TRBJ2-7, the full variable domain reads DVKVTQSSRYLVKRTGEKVFLECVQDMDHENMFWYRQDPGLGLRLIYFSYDVKMKEKGDIPEGYSVSREKKERFSLILESASTNQTSMYLCASSQSREQYFGPGTRLTVT.

The rearrangement joins TRBV5-4 to TRBJ2-7; 11 bases agree with TRBD2. CDR1 and CDR2 from the germline V gene are SGHNT and YYREEE (reference sequence). V lost 4 bases and J lost 4; bases outside the gene matches: 7. CDR3 size: 15 residues. In nucleotides, the CDR3 is TGTGCCAGCAGCCCGGGGACTAGCGGATTATACGAGCAGTACTTC. Translating gives CASSPGTSGLYEQYF.

Remarks on this clone: The junction does not match germline at one end; this may be a read error. The genes are TRBV7-7 and TRBJ2-2; 12 bases map to TRBD1. The CDR3 has 17 amino acids. Germline CDR1 reads SSHAT; CDR2 reads FNYEAQ (reference sequence). The DNA for the CDR3 is TGTGCTAGCAGCCCTAGGGGACAGGGGGCGACCACCGGGGAGCTGTTTTTT. It codes for CASSPRGQGATTGELFF. Drawing the rest from reference TRBV7-7 and TRBJ2-2, the complete variable domain is GAGVSQSPRYKVTKRGQDVTLRCDPISSHATLYWYQQALGQGPEFLTYFNYEAQPDKSGLPSDRFSAERPEGSISTLTIQRTEQRDSAMYRCASSPRGQGATTGELFFGEGSRLTVL.

V and J are TRBV2 and TRBJ1-4; tentatively, D is TRBD1 (5 bases). CDR1 is SNHLY, CDR2 FYNNEI, per germline. Trimming stripped 5 bases from V and 3 bases from J, with 13 bases between. The CDR3 length is 15 residues. The CDR3 region is CASSTPRVANEKLFF. CDR3 coding DNA: TGTGCCAGCAGTACACCCAGGGTGGCTAATGAAAAACTGTTTTTT. Using reference TRBV2 and TRBJ1-4 for the parts outside the CDR3, the full variable domain is EPEVTQTPSHQVTQMGQEVILRCVPISNHLYFYWYRQILGQKVEFLVSFYNNEISEKSEIFDDQFSVERPDGSNFTLKIRSTKLEDSAMYFCASSTPRVANEKLFFGSGTQLSVL.

The chain couples TRBV6-5 to TRBJ2-1; possibly TRBD1 for D (6 bases). The CDR3 consists of 11 residues. Looked up from germline, CDR1 is MNHEY and CDR2 is SVGAGI. V dropped 6 bases and J dropped 9 bases, with 9 bases sitting between them. Written as DNA, the CDR3 is TGTGCCAGCAGCCGCAGGGGTGAGCAGTTCTTC. Residues: CASSRRGEQFF.

V is TRBV11-2 and J is TRBJ2-7; tentative D call: TRBD2 (6 bases). The CDR3 sequence is 13 residues long. Per the germline V gene, CDR1 is SGHAT and CDR2 is FQNNGV. V was shortened by 5 bases and J by 7 bases, with 15 bases between the two germline ends. The CDR3 sequence: CASSPGVGGEQYF. In DNA form, the CDR3 reads TGTGCCAGCAGCCCGGGGGTCGGTGGGGAGCAGTACTTC.

The V gene is TRBV5-4, the J gene TRBJ2-3; D is uncertain. V lost 3 bases and J lost 5, with 7 bases in between. Looked up from germline, CDR1 is SGHNT and CDR2 is YYREEE (reference sequence). This CDR3 has 12 amino acids. The CDR3 reads CASSWGLDTQYF. The CDR3 nucleotides read TGTGCCAGCAGCTGGGGTCTAGATACGCAGTATTTT.

The chain is built from TRBV15 and TRBJ2-1, with 9 positions matching TRBD2. Losses at the gene ends were 5 bases for V and 9 bases for J; bases not matched to a gene: 8. The CDR3 runs to 14 residues. Germline values: CDR1 LNHNV, CDR2 YYDKDF (reference sequence). CDR3 sequence: CATSAGGSQGEQFF. The CDR3 nucleotides read TGTGCCACCAGCGCGGGAGGGAGCCAAGGTGAGCAGTTCTTC. The full variable domain, completed using reference TRBV15 and TRBJ2-1, is DAMVIQNPRYQVTQFGKPVTLSCSQTLNHNVMYWYQQKSSQAPKLLFHYYDKDFNNEADTPDNFQSRRPNTSFCFLDIRSPGLGDTAMYLCATSAGGSQGEQFFGPGTRLTVL.

This clone is a singleton in its sample. This CDR3 reads CATSPGLGLETQYF. The CDR3 nucleotides are TGTGCCACCAGCCCCGGACTGGGGCTCGAGACCCAGTACTTC. The genes are TRBV15 and TRBJ2-5; TRBD1 or TRBD2 may be the D gene (5 bases each). V lost 5 bases to trimming and J lost 5 bases, with 15 bases between them. The CDR3 runs 14 residues. CDR1 and CDR2 (germline): LNHNV, YYDKDF (reference sequence).

CDR3 DNA: TGTGCCAGTTCGGAAGACACCCGCTCTGGGGCCAACGTCCTGACTTTC. It codes for CASSEDTRSGANVLTF. The genes are TRBV19 and TRBJ2-6, with D hard to call. The V end lost 8 bases, the J end lost 0 bases, and 14 bases lay between the germline ends. The CDR3 covers 16 residues. The germline V gene encodes CDR1 LNHDA and CDR2 SQIVND (reference sequence).

The J gene is TRBJ1-3, the V gene TRBV5-1; no reliable D call. Germline CDR1 SGHRS, CDR2 YFSETQ. The CDR3 is 15 amino acids. Trimming pared 2 bases from V and 0 bases from J, leaving 9 bases between. CDR3 sequence reads: CASSLSGSSGNTIYF. The CDR3 nucleotides are TGCGCCAGCAGCTTATCAGGAAGCTCTGGAAACACCATATATTTT. Complete variable domain (other parts from reference TRBV5-1 and TRBJ1-3): KAGVTQTPRYLIKTRGQQVTLSCSPISGHRSVSWYQQTPGQGLQFLFEYFSETQRNKGNFPGRFSGRQFSNSRSEMNVSTLELGDSALYLCASSLSGSSGNTIYFGEGSWLTVV.

The rearrangement joins TRBV28 to TRBJ1-5; the match to TRBD1 covers 8 bases. Germline lookup yields CDR1 MDHEN and CDR2 SYDVKM. Trimming took 6 bases from V and 5 from J; bases not matched to a gene: 6. The CDR3 loop spans 14 amino acids. CDR3 in DNA: TGTGCCAGCAGCAATGGACAGGGCCATCAGCCCCAGCATTTT. Translated, it gives CASSNGQGHQPQHF.

This clone was recorded a few times. The chain is built from TRBV5-1 and TRBJ2-5, with TRBD1 matching over 9 bases. The CDR3 consists of 15 residues. After removal of 3 bases from V and 5 bases from J, the junction contained 8 bases not matched to a gene. CDR1 is SGHRS, CDR2 YFSETQ, per germline. The CDR3 here is CASSSGQGKYETQYF. The CDR3 coding sequence is TGCGCCAGCAGCTCCGGACAGGGGAAGTACGAGACCCAGTACTTC.

The chain is built from TRBV10-3 and TRBJ1-5, with a tentative D call TRBD1 (5 bases). V lost 4 bases and J 5 bases, leaving 15 bases between the germline ends. Germline lookup yields CDR1 ENHRY and CDR2 SYGVKD. This CDR3 has 15 amino acids. The CDR3 DNA is TGTGCCATCAGTGTTTCGGGGACCGGGGATCAGCCCCAGCATTTT. Translating it yields CAISVSGTGDQPQHF.

This clone has only a few counts. The J gene is TRBJ2-2, the V gene TRBV5-4; no reliable D call. Trimming stripped 7 bases from V and 6 bases from J, with 13 bases between. The length of the CDR3 is 13 residues. Looked up from germline, CDR1 is SGHNT and CDR2 is YYREEE (reference sequence). CDR3 amino acids: CASFAAQPGELFF. The CDR3 coding sequence is TGTGCCAGCTTTGCAGCACAACCCGGGGAGCTGTTTTTT.

The rearrangement joins TRBV28 to TRBJ2-3; no clear D gene. The V gene lost 5 bases and the J gene lost 2 bases, with 8 bases spanning the gap. The CDR3 totals 13 residues. Germline-derived CDR1 and CDR2 are MDHEN and SYDVKM. CDR3: CASSPGSTDTQYF. The CDR3 DNA reads as TGTGCCAGCAGTCCGGGTTCCACAGATACGCAGTATTTT.

This clone was counted a few times. In DNA form, the CDR3 reads TGCAGCGTTGGGGCAGGGGGGTATGGCTACACCTTC. This codes for CSVGAGGYGYTF. The V and J genes are TRBV29-1 and TRBJ1-2; 7 nucleotides line up with TRBD1. V shed 4 bases, J shed 5 bases, and the junction held 4 bases outside the gene matches. Germline V gene sequence: CDR1 SQVTM, CDR2 ANQGSEA. The CDR3 extends over 12 amino acids.

This chain links TRBV7-3 with TRBJ2-3; 9 bases line up with TRBD2. This CDR3 is built from 15 residues. The V gene end was trimmed by 2 bases and the J gene end by 6 bases; junction bases not matched to a gene: 6. Germline CDR1 reads SGHTA; CDR2 reads FQGTGA. The CDR3 DNA sequence: TGTGCCAGCAGCTTATTGGCGGGAGGGTCGGATACGCAGTATTTT. Protein sequence: CASSLLAGGSDTQYF.

J is TRBJ1-2 and V is TRBV28; D gene unclear. CDR1 MDHEN and CDR2 SYDVKM come from the germline V gene. This CDR3 comprises 11 residues. V lost 3 bases, J lost 7 bases, and 6 bases lay in between. The CDR3: CASSFVGGYTF. CDR3 nucleotide sequence: TGTGCCAGCAGTTTCGTGGGTGGCTACACCTTC.

This chain joins TRBV5-1 and TRBJ1-1; maybe TRBD1 (5 bases). V was pared by 2 bases and J by 4 bases, with 6 bases between. CDR1 SGHRS and CDR2 YFSETQ come from the germline V gene. The CDR3 has 12 amino acids. In nucleotides, the CDR3 is TGCGCCAGCAGCTTAGGGGCCACTGAAGCTTTCTTT. It encodes CASSLGATEAFF.

The V and J genes are TRBV13 and TRBJ1-1; tentatively, D is TRBD1 (5 bases). V was shortened by 2 bases and J by 5 bases, with 15 bases between the two germline ends. Germline V gene sequence: CDR1 PRHDT, CDR2 FYEKMQ (reference sequence). The CDR3 runs 15 residues. CDR3 protein: CASSLFGGKGTEAFF. DNA of the CDR3: TGTGCCAGCAGCTTATTCGGGGGGAAGGGTACTGAAGCTTTCTTT.

DNA for the CDR3: TGTGCCAGCAGTGAGGGCACTGTTAATGAAAAACTGTTTTTT. It is translated as CASSEGTVNEKLFF. The chain recombines TRBV5-6 with TRBJ1-4; D is unresolved. This CDR3 region has 14 residues. V lost 5 bases, J lost 4 bases, and 12 bases lay in between. Germline values: CDR1 SGHDT, CDR2 YYEEEE.

The genes are TRBV10-1 and TRBJ2-3; D possibly corresponds to TRBD2 (6 bases). Germline V gene data show CDR1 as WNHNN and CDR2 as SYGVQD (reference sequence). CDR3 size: 13 residues. V lost 4 bases and J lost 4, with 9 bases in between. CDR3 sequence (DNA): TGCGCCAGCAGTGGCCCGGGAGCAGATACGCAGTATTTT. The encoded protein is CASSGPGADTQYF.